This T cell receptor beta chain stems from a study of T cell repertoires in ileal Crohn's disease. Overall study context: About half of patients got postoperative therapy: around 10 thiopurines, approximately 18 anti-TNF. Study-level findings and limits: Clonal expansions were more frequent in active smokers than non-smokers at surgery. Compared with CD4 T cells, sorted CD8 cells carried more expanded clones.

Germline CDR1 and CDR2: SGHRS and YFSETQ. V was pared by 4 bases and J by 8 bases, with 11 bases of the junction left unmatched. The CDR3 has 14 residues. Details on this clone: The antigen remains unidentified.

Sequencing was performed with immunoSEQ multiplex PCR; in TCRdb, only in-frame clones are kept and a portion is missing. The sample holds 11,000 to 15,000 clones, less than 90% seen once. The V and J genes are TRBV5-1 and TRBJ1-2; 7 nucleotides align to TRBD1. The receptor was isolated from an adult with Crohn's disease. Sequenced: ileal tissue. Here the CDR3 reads CASSAGQEGLGYTF. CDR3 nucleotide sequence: TGCGCCAGCAGCGCCGGACAGGAGGGTTTGGGCTACACCTTC. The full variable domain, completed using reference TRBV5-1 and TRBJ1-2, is KAGVTQTPRYLIKTRGQQVTLSCSPISGHRSVSWYQQTPGQGLQFLFEYFSETQRNKGNFPGRFSGRQFSNSRSEMNVSTLELGDSALYLCASSAGQEGLGYTFGSGTRLTVV.